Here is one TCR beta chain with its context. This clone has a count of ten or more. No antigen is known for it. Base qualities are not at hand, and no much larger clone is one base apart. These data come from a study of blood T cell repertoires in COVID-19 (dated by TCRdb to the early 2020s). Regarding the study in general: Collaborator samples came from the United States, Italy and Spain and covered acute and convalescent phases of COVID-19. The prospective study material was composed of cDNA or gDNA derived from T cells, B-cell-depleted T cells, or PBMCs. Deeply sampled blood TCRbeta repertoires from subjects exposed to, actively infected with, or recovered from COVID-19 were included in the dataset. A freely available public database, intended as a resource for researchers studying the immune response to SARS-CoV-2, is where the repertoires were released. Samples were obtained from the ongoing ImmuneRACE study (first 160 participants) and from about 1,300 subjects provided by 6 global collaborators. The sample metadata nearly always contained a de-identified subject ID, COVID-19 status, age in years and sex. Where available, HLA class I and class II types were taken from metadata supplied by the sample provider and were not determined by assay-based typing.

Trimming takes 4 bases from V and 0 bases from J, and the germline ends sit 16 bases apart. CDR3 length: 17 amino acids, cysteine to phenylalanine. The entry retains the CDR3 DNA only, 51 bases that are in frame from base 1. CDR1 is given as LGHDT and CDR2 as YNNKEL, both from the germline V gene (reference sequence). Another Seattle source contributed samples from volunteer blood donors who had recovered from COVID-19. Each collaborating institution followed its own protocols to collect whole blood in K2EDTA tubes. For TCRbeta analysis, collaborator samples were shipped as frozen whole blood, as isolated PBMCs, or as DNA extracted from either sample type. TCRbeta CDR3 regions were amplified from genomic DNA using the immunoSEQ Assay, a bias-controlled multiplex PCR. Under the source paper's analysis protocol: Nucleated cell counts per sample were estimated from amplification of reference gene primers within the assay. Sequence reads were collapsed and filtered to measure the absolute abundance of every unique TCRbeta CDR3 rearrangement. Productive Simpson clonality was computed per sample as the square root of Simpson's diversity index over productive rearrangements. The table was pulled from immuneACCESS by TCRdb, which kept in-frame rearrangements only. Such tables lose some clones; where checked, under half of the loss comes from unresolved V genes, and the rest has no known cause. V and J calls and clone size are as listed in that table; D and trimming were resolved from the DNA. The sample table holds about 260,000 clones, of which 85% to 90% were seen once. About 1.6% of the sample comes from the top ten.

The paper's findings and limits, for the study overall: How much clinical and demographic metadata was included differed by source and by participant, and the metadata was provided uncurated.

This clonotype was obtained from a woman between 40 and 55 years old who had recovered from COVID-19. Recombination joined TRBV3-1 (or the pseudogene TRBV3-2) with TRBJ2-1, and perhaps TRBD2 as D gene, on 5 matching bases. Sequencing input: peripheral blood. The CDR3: CASSLDPSSGSYNEQFF. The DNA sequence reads TGTGCCAGCAGCCTTGATCCTAGCAGCGGCTCCTACAATGAGCAGTTCTTC.